These T cell receptor beta chains were read from a single sample in a study of T cell clonotyping in hematopoietic cell transplantation. Clones were sequenced by immunoSEQ multiplex PCR, and TCRdb holds only the in-frame ones, with some missing. Counted here are 13,000 or so clones, around three quarters occurring once; the ten biggest clones make up about 14%. The sequencing here drew on peripheral blood mononuclear cells, taken 180 days after allogeneic stem cell transplant. Receptors were obtained from a male patient aged 55-69 years who had an allogeneic stem cell transplant from an unrelated donor, so the T cells may come from the graft donor. Some clones in this sample may be carry-over from other donors' samples. Both conserved end residues are trimmed from each CDR3. The order of the fields is V gene, J gene, CDR3 protein.

TRBV30	TRBJ1-6	AWSVGGSPLH
TRBV5-6	TRBJ1-1	ASRAGVVGEAF
TRBV19	TRBJ2-7	ASSSLDHYEQY
TRBV2	TRBJ2-5	ASTQSRTGEETQY
TRBV4-2	TRBJ2-3	ASSQGGRAFFLPDTQY
TRBV10-2	TRBJ1-4	ASMDRGSNEKLF
TRBV4-3	TRBJ2-3	ASSQDTSSTDTQY
TRBV25-1	TRBJ2-2	ASSADRATGELF
TRBV19	TRBJ1-2	ASSMTRDYGYT
TRBV30	TRBJ1-1	AWSIGRNTEAF